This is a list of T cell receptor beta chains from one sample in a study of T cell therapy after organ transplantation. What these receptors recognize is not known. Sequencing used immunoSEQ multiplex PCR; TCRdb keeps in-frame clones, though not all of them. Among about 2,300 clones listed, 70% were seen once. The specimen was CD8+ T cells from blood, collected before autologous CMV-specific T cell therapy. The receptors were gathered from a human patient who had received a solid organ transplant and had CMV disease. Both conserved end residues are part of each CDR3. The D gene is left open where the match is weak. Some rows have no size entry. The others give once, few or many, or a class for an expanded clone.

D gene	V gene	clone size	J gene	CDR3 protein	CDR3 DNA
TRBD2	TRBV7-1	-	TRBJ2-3	CASSFSAFSGSDTDTQYF	TGTGCCAGCAGCTTTTCGGCCTTTAGCGGGAGTGACACAGATACGCAGTATTTT
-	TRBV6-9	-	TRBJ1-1	CASSYTGREWDTEAFF	TGTGCCAGCAGTTACACAGGACGAGAGTGGGACACTGAAGCTTTCTTT
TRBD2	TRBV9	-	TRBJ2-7	CASSVGTSGAYEQYF	TGTGCCAGCAGCGTAGGGACTAGCGGAGCCTACGAGCAGTACTTC
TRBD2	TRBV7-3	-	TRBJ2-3	CASSLTGVVAGGTDTQYF	TGTGCCAGCAGCTTAACGGGGGTAGTAGCGGGAGGAACAGATACGCAGTATTTT
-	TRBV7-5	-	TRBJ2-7	CARSLGGLVHYEQYF	TGTGCCAGAAGCTTAGGTGGACTAGTGCACTACGAGCAGTACTTC
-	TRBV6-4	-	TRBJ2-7	CASSRIGQYEQYF	TGTGCCAGCAGCCGGATAGGACAGTACGAGCAGTACTTC
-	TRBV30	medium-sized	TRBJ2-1	CAWSVQPPRTHSYNEQFF	TGTGCCTGGAGTGTACAGCCCCCAAGGACACATTCCTACAATGAGCAGTTCTTC
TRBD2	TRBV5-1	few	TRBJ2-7	CASSLVAGGSYEQYF	TGCGCCAGCAGCTTGGTAGCGGGAGGCTCCTACGAGCAGTACTTC
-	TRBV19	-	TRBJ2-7	CASSIGRGTSYEQYF	TGTGCCAGTAGTATAGGGAGAGGTACGTCCTACGAGCAGTACTTC
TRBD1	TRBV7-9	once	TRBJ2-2	CASGPGGSGELFF	TGTGCCAGCGGGCCAGGGGGTTCCGGGGAGCTGTTTTTT
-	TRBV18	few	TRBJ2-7	CASSPGGSSPYEQYF	TGTGCCAGCTCACCAGGGGGGAGTTCACCTTACGAGCAGTACTTC
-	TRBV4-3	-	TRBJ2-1	CASSQDRASSYNEQFF	TGCGCCAGCAGCCAAGATAGGGCGAGCTCCTACAATGAGCAGTTCTTC
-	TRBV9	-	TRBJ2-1	CASSADYNEQFF	TGTGCCAGCAGCGCAGACTACAATGAGCAGTTCTTC
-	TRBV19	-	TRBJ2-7	CASSAAGRRYEQYF	TGTGCCAGTAGCGCTGCCGGACGGCGCTACGAGCAGTACTTC
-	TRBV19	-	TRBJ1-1	CASSLGGANTEAFF	TGTGCCAGTAGCCTAGGTGGAGCGAACACTGAAGCTTTCTTT
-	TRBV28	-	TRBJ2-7	CASSGGVYEQYF	TGTGCCAGCAGTGGGGGTGTCTACGAGCAGTACTTC
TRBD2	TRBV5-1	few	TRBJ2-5	CASSLGSPTSGRPETQYF	TGCGCCAGCAGCTTGGGGTCCCCTACTAGCGGGAGGCCGGAGACCCAGTACTTC
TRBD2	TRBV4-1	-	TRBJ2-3	CASSQDITSGVTDTQYF	TGCGCCAGCAGCCAAGATATAACTAGCGGGGTCACAGATACGCAGTATTTT
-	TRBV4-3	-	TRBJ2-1	CASSPSQRDEQFF	TGCGCCAGCAGCCCGTCCCAAAGGGATGAGCAGTTCTTC
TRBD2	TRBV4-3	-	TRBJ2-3	CASSQDRGGSGDTQYF	TGCGCCAGCAGCCAAGATCGTGGCGGGAGTGGTGATACGCAGTATTTT
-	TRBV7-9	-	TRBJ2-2	CASSLNLGDTGELFF	TGTGCCAGCAGCTTAAACTTGGGGGACACCGGGGAGCTGTTTTTT
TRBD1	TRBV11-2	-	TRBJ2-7	CASSPGPGQTSYEQYF	TGTGCCAGCAGCCCGGGGCCGGGACAGACCTCCTACGAGCAGTACTTC
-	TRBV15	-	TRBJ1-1	CATSFGAGSEAFF	TGTGCCACCAGCTTTGGTGCGGGGTCTGAAGCTTTCTTT
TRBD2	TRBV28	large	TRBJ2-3	CASPPSGTSGGNTDTQYF	TGTGCCAGCCCACCCTCCGGGACTAGCGGGGGCAACACAGATACGCAGTATTTT
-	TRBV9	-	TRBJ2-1	CASSVDGHEQFF	TGTGCCAGCAGCGTAGACGGCCATGAGCAGTTCTTC
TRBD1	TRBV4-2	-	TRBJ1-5	CASSQVQGGEPQHF	TGTGCCAGCAGCCAAGTACAGGGGGGGGAGCCCCAGCATTTT
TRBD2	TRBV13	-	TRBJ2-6	CASSLWAGAGANVLTF	TGTGCCAGCAGTTTATGGGCGGGGGCTGGGGCCAACGTCCTGACTTTC